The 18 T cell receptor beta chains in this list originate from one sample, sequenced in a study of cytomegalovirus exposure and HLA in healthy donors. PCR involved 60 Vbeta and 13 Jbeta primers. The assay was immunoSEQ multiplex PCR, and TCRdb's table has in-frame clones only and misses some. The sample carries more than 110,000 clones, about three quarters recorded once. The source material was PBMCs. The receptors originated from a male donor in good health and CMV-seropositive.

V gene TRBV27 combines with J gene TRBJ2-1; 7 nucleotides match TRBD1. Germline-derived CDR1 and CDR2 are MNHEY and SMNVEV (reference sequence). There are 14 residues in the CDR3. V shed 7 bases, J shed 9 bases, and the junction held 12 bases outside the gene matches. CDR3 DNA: TGTGCCAGCATCCGGGCAGGGGGATCAGGTGAGCAGTTCTTC. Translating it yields CASIRAGGSGEQFF.

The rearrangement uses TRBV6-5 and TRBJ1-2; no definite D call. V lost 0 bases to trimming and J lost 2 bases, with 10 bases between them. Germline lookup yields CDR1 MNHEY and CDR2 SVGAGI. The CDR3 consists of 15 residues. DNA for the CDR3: TGTGCCAGCAGTTACTCGATCCAGGCCAACTATGGCTACACCTTC. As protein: CASSYSIQANYGYTF.

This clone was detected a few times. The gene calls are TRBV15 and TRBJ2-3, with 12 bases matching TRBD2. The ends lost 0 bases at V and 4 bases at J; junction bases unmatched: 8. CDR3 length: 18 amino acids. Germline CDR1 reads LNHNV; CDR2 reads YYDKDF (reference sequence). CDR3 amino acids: CATSRDSGLAGGADTQYF. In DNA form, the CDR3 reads TGTGCCACCAGCAGAGATAGTGGGCTAGCGGGAGGGGCAGATACGCAGTATTTT. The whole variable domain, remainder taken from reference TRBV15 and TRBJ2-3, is DAMVIQNPRYQVTQFGKPVTLSCSQTLNHNVMYWYQQKSSQAPKLLFHYYDKDFNNEADTPDNFQSRRPNTSFCFLDIRSPGLGDTAMYLCATSRDSGLAGGADTQYFGPGTRLTVL.

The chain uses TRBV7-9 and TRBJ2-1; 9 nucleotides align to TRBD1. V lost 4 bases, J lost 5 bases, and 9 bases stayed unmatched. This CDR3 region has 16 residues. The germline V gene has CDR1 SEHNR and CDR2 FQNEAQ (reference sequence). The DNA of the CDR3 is TGTGCCAGCAGCTCCACCCGGACAGGGGAAGACAATGAGCAGTTCTTC. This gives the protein CASSSTRTGEDNEQFF. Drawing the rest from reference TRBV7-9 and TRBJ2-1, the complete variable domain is DTGVSQNPRHKITKRGQNVTFRCDPISEHNRLYWYRQTLGQGPEFLTYFQNEAQLEKSRLLSDRFSAERPKGSFSTLEIQRTEQGDSAMYLCASSSTRTGEDNEQFFGPGTRLTVL.

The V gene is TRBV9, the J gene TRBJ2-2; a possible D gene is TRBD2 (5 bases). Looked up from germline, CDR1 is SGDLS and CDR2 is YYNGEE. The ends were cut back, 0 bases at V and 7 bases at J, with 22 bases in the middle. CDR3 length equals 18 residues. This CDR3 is CASSVEAVISGGFGELFF. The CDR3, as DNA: TGTGCCAGCAGCGTAGAAGCGGTTATATCGGGCGGTTTCGGGGAGCTGTTTTTT.

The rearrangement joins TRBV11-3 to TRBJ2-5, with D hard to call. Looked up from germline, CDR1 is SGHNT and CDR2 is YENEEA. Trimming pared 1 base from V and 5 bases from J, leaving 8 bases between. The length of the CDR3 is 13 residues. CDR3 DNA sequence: TGTGCCAGCAGCTTAGCAGCGTGGGAGACCCAGTACTTC. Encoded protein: CASSLAAWETQYF.

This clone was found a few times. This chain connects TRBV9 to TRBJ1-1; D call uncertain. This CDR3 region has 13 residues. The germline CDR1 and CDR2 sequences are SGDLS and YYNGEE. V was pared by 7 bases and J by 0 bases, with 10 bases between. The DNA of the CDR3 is TGTGCCAGCGGTCGGAGTATGAACACTGAAGCTTTCTTT. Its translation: CASGRSMNTEAFF.

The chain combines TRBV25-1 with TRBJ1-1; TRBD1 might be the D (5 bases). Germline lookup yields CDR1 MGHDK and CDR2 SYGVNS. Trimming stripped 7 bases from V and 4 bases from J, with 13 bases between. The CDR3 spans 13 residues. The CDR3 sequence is CASTRAGGTEAFF. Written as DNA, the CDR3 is TGTGCCAGCACCCGGGCCGGGGGCACTGAAGCTTTCTTT.

CDR3 sequence: CASSRDNEQFF. CDR3 coding DNA: TGTGCCAGCAGTAGAGACAATGAGCAGTTCTTC. This chain joins TRBV5-4 and TRBJ2-1; D unclear. V lost 5 bases to trimming and J lost 5 bases, with 5 bases between them. The CDR3 is 11 residues long. Germline V gives CDR1 SGHNT, CDR2 YYREEE (reference sequence).

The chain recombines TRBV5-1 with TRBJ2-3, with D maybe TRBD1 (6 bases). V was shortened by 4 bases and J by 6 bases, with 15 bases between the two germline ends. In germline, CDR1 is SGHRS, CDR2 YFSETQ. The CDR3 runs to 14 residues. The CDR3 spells CASSPNTGSDTQYF. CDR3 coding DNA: TGCGCCAGCAGCCCCAACACAGGGTCGGATACGCAGTATTTT.

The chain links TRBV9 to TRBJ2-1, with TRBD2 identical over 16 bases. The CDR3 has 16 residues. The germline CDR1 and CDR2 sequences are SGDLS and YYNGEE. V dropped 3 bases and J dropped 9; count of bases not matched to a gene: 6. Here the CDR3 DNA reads TGTGCCAGCAGCGAGGGACTAGCGGGAGGGTTAGTTGAGCAGTTCTTC. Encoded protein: CASSEGLAGGLVEQFF.

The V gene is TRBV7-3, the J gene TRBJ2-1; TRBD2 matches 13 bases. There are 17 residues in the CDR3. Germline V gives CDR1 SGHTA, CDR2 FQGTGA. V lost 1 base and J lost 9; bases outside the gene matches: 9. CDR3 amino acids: CASSLIGTSGEGSEQFF. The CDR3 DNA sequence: TGTGCCAGCAGCTTAATTGGGACTAGCGGGGAGGGGAGTGAGCAGTTCTTC. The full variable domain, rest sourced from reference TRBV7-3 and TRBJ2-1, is GAGVSQTPSNKVTEKGKYVELRCDPISGHTALYWYRQSLGQGPEFLIYFQGTGAADDSGLPNDRFFAVRPEGSVSTLKIQRTERGDSAVYLCASSLIGTSGEGSEQFFGPGTRLTVL.

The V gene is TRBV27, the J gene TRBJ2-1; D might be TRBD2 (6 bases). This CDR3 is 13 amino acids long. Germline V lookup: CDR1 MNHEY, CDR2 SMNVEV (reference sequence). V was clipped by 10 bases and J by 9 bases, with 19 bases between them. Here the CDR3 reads CATRSGLAFEQFF. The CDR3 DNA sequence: TGTGCCACTCGATCGGGGCTAGCGTTTGAGCAGTTCTTC.

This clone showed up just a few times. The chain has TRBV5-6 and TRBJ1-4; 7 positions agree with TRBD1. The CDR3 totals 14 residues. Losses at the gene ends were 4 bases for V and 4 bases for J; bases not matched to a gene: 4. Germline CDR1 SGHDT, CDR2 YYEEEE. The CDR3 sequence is CASSAGTVNEKLFF. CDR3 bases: TGTGCCAGCAGCGCCGGGACAGTTAATGAAAAACTGTTTTTT.

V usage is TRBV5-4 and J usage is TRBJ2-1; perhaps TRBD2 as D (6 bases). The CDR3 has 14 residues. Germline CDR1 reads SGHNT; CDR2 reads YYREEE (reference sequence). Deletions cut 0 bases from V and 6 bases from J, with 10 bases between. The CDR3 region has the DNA TGTGCCAGCAGCTTGGGGCTAGCGAGCAATGAGCAGTTCTTC. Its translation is CASSLGLASNEQFF.

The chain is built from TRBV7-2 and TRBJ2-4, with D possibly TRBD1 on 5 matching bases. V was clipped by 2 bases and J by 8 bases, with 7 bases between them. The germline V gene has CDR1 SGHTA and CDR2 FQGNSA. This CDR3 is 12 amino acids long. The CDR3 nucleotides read TGTGCCAGCAGCTTAAAAGGGGACATTCAGTACTTC. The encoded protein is CASSLKGDIQYF. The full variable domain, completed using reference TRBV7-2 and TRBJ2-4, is GAGVSQSPSNKVTEKGKDVELRCDPISGHTALYWYRQSLGQGLEFLIYFQGNSAPDKSGLPSDRFSAERTGGSVSTLTIQRTQQEDSAVYLCASSLKGDIQYFGAGTRLSVL.

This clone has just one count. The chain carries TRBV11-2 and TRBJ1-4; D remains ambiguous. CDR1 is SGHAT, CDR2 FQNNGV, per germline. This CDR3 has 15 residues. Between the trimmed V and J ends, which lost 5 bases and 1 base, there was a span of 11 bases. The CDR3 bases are TGTGCCAGCAGCACCAACACGGGAACTAATGAAAAACTGTTTTTT. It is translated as CASSTNTGTNEKLFF.

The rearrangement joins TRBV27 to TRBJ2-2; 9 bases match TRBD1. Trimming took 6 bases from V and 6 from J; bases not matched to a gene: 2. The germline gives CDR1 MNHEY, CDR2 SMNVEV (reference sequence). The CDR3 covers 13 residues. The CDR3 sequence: CASRRQGAGELFF. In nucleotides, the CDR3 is TGTGCCAGCAGGAGACAGGGGGCCGGGGAGCTGTTTTTT.